This T cell receptor beta chain was sequenced for a study of control samples from healthy donors and cancer patients. V shed 0 bases and J shed 0 bases, with 15 bases lying between them. CDR1 and CDR2 from the germline V gene are SGHVS and FNYEAQ. This CDR3 contains 19 residues. Some clones are missing from TCRdb's copy, which holds only in-frame ones; the method was immunoSEQ multiplex PCR. This sample has approximately 170,000 clones; 93% occur once, and the top ten carry roughly 4.3%. The J gene is TRBJ1-6, the V gene TRBV7-6; no clear D gene. This clonotype was sampled from a woman in her fifties or sixties in good health. Source material: blood. CDR3: CASSLAGYGRSSYNSPLHF. CDR3 in DNA: TGTGCCAGCAGCTTAGCCGGATACGGACGGAGCTCCTATAATTCACCCCTCCACTTT.